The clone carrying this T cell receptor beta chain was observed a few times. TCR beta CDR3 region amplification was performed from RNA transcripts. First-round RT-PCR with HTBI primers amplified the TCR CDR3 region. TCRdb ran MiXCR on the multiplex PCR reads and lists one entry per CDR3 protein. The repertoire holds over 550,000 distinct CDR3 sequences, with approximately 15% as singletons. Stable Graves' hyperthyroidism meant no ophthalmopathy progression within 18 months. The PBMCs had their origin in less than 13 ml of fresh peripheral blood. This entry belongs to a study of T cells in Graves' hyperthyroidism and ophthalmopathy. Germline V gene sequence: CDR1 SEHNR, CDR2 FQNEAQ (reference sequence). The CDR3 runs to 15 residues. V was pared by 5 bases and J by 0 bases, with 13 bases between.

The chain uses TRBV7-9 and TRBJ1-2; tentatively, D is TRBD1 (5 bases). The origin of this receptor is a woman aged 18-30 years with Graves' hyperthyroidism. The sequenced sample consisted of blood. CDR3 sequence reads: CASSPRDGTNYGYTF. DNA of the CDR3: TGTGCCAGCAGCCCCAGGGACGGTACTAACTATGGCTACACCTTC.